This T cell receptor beta chain was documented in a study of shared clonotypes between healthy human individuals. Across the whole study: CD8 memory received one plate per donor, CD8 naive two, CD4 memory three and CD4 naive three.

Generated by immunoSEQ multiplex PCR, the TCRdb table keeps only in-frame clones and is missing some. The table includes over a million clones, about three quarters detected once. As regards this clone: The antigen remains unidentified.

Study-wide points: Several donors showed sharing of roughly 5% of naive CD4 clonotypes. Among donors, the sharing of clonotypes was expected to be influenced by sequencing depth.

Investigators divided CD4+ cells into CD45RA+ naive and CD45RA-negative memory subsets. Trimming shortened V by 0 bases and J by 6 bases, and 16 bases separated the two germline ends. The CDR3 length is 16 residues. In germline, CDR1 is MRHNA, CDR2 SNTAGT. Source material: memory CD4+ T cells sorted from blood. The subset here: CD45RA-negative fraction. This sequence joins TRBV6-4 and TRBJ2-3; D possibly uses TRBD1 or TRBD2 (6 bases each). The sequence was obtained from a man aged 18-30 years in good health. The CDR3 spells CASSDSAGEAFDTQYF. CDR3 nucleotides: TGTGCCAGCAGTGACTCGGCAGGGGAGGCGTTTGATACGCAGTATTTT.